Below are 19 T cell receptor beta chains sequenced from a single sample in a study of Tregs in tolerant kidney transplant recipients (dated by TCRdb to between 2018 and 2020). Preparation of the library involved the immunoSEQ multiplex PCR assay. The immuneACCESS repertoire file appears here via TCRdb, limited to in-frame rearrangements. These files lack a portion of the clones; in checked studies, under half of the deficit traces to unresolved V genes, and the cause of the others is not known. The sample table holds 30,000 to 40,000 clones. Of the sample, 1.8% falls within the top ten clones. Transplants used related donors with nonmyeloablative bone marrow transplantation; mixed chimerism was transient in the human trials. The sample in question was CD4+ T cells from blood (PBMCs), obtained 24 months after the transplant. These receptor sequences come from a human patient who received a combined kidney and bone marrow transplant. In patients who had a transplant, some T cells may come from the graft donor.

Partial CDR3 DNA: TGCAGTGCTAGGTTAAAACTAGCTCCCTACAATGAG. Translation gives CSARLKLAPYNE. The whole CDR3 protein is CSARLKLAPYNEQFF. The gene calls are TRBV20-1 and TRBJ2-1, with D possibly TRBD2 on 6 matching bases. The read stops 3 residues short of the end of the CDR3; the missing end is completed from the germline J gene. V was clipped by 3 bases and J by 2 bases, with 14 bases between them. CDR1 DFQATT and CDR2 SNEGSKA come from the germline V gene (reference sequence). The length of the CDR3 is 15 residues.

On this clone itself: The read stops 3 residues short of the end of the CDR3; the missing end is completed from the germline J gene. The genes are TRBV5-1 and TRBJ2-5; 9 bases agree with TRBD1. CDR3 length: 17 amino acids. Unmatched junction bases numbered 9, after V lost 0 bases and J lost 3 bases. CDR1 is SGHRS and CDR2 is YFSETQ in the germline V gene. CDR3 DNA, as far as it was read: TGCGCCAGCAGCTTGGCCCTAAAGGACAGGGGAAAAGAGACC. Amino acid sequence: CASSLALKDRGKET. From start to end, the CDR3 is CASSLALKDRGKETQYF.

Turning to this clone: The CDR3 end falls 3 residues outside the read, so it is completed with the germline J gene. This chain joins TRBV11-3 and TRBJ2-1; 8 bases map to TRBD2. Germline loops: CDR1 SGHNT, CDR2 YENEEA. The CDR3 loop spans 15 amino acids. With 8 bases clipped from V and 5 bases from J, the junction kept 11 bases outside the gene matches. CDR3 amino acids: CASSPTGTRDNEQFF. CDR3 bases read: TGTGCCAGCTCCCCTACCGGGACTAGAGACAATGAG.

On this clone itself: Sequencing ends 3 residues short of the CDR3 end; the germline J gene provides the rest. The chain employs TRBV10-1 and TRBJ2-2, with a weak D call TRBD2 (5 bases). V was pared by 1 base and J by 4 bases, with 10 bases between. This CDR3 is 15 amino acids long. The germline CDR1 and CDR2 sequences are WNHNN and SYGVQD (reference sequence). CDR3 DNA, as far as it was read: TGCGCCAGCAGTGAGTTTAGCGAGGGCACCGGGGAG. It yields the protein CASSEFSEGTGE. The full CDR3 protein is CASSEFSEGTGELFF.

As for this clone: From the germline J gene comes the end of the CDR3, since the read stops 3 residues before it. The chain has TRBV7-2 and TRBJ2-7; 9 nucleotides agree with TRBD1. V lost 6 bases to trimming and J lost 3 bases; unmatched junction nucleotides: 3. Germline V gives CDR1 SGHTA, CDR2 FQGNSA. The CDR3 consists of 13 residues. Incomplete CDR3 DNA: TGTGCCAGCAGGACAGGGGGAGGCTACGAG. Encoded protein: CASRTGGGYE. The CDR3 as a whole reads CASRTGGGYEQYF.

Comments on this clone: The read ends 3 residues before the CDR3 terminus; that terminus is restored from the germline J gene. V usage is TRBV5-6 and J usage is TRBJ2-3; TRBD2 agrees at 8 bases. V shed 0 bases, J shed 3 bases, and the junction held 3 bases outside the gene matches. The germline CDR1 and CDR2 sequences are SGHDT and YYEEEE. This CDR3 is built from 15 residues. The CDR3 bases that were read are TGTGCCAGCAGCTTGGGAGCGGGGGAAACAGATACG. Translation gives CASSLGAGETDT. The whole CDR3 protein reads CASSLGAGETDTQYF.

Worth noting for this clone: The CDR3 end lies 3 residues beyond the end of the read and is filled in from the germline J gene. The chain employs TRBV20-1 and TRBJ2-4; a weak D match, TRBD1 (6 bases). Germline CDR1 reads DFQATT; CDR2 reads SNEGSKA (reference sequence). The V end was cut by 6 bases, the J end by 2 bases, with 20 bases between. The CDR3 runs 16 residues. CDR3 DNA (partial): TGCAGTGCACCGCTCAGGGGCGGCAGGTCCAAAAACATT. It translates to CSAPLRGGRSKNI. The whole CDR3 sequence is CSAPLRGGRSKNIQYF.

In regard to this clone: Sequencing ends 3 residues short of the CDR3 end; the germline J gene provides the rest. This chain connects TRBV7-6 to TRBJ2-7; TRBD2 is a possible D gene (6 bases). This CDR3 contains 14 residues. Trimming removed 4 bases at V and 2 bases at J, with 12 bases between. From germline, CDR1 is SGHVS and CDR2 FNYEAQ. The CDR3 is CASSSGLRAYEQYF. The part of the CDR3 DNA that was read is TGTGCCAGCAGCTCGGGACTCAGGGCCTACGAG.

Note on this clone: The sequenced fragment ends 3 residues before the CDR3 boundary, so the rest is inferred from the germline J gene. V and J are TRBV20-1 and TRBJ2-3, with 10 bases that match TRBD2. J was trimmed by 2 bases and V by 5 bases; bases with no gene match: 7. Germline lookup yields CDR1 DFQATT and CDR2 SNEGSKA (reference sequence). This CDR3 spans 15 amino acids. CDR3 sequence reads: CSAPSLAGTTDTQYF. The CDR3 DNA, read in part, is TGCAGTGCTCCCTCACTAGCGGGAACCACAGATACG.

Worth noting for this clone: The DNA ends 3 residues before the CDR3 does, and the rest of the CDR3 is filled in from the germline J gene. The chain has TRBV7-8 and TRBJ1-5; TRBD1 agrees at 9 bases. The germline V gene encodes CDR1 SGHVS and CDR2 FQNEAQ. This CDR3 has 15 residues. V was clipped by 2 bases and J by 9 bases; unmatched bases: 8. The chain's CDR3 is CASSLQGTGIRPQHF. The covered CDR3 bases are TGTGCCAGCAGCTTACAGGGGACAGGGATTCGGCCC. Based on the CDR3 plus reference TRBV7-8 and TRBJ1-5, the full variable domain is GAGVSQSPRYKVAKRGQDVALRCDPISGHVSLFWYQQALGQGPEFLTYFQNEAQLDKSGLPSDRFFAERPEGSVSTLKIQRTQQEDSAVYLCASSLQGTGIRPQHFGDGTRLSIL.

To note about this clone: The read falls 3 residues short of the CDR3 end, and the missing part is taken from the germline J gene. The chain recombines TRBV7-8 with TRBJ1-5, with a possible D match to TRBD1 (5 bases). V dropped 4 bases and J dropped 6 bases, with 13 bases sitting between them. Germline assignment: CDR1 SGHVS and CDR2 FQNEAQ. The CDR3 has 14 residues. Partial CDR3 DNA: TGTGCCAGCAGCTACTCCTTAGGGGTTCAGCCC. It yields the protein CASSYSLGVQP. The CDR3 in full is CASSYSLGVQPQHF.

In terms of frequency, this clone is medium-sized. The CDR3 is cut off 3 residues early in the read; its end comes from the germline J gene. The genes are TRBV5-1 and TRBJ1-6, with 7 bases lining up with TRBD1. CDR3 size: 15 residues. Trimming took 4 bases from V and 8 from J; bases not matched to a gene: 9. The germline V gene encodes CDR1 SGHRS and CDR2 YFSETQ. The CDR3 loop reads CASSERQGEDSPLHF. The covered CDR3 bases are TGCGCCAGCAGCGAGAGACAGGGCGAGGATTCACCC.

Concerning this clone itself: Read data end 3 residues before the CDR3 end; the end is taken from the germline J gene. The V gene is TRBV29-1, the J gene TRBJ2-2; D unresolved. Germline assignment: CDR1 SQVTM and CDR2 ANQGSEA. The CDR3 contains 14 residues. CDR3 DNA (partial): TGCGCGTTATCAGGCAGTAGGAACACCGGGGAG. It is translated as CALSGSRNTGE. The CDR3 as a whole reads CALSGSRNTGELFF.

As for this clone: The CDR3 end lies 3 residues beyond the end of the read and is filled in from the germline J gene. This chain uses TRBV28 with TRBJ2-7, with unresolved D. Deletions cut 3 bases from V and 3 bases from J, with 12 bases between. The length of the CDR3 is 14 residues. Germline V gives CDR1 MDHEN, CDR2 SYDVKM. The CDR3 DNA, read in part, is TGTGCCAGCAGTTTCGGGTTCCTCCACTACGAG. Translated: CASSFGFLHYE. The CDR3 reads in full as CASSFGFLHYEQYF.

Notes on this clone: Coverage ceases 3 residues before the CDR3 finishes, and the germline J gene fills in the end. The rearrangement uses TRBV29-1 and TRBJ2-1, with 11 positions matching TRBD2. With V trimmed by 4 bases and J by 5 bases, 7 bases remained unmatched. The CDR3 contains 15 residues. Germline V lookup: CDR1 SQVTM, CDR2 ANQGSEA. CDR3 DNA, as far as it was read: TGCAGCGTTGGGATTCCGGGACTAGCGGACAATGAG. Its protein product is CSVGIPGLADNE. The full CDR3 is CSVGIPGLADNEQFF.

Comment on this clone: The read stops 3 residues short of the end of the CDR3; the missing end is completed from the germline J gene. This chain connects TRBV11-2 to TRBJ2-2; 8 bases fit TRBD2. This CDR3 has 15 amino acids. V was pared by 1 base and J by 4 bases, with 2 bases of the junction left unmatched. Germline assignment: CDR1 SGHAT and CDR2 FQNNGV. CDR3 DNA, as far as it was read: TGTGCCAGCAGCTTAGGGCGGGGGGCCACCGGGGAG. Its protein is CASSLGRGATGE. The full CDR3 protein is CASSLGRGATGELFF.

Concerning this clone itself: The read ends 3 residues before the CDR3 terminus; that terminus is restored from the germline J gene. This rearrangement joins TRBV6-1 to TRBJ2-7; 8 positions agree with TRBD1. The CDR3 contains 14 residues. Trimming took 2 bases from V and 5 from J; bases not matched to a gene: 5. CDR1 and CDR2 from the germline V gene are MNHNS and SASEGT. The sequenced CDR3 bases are TGTGCCAGCAGTGAACGGACAGGGTGGAACGAG. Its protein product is CASSERTGWNE. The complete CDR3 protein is CASSERTGWNEQYF.

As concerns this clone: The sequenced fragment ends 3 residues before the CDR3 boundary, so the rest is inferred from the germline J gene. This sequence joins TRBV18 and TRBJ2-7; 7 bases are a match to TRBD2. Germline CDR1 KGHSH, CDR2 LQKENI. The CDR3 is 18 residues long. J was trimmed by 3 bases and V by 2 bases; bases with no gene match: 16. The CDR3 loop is CASSPISNVAGLSYEQYF. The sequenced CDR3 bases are TGTGCCAGCTCACCAATCAGTAACGTTGCGGGACTAAGCTACGAG.

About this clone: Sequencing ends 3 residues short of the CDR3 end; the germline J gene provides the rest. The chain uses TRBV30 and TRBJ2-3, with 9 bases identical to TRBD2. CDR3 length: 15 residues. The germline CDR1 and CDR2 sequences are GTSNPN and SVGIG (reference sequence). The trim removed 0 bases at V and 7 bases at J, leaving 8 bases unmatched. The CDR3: CAWSVASGTGNTQYF. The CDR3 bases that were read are TGTGCCTGGAGTGTCGCTAGCGGGACTGGAAATACG.